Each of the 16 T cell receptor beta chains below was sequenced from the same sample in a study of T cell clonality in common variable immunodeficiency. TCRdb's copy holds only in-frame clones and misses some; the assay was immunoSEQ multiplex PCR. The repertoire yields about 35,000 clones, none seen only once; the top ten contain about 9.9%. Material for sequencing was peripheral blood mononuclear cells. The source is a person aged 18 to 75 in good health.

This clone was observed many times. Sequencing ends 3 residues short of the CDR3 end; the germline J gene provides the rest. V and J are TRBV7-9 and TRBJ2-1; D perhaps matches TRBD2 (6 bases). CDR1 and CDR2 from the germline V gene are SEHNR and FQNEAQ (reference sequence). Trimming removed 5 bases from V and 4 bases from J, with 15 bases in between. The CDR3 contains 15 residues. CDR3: CASSPRSGGYNEQFF. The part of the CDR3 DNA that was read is TGTGCCAGCAGCCCGCGGAGTGGGGGGTACAATGAG.

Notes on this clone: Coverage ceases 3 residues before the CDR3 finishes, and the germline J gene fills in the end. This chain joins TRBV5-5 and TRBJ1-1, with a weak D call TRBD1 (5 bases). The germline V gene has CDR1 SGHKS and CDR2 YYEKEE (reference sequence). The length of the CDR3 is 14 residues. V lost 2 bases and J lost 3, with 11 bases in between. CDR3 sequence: CASSLRGLDTEAFF. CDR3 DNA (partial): TGTGCCAGCAGCTTAAGGGGCTTGGACACTGAA. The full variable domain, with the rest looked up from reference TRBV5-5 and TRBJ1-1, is DAGVTQSPTHLIKTRGQQVTLRCSPISGHKSVSWYQQVLGQGPQFIFQYYEKEERGRGNFPDRFSARQFPNYSSELNVNALLLGDSALYLCASSLRGLDTEAFFGQGTRLTVV.

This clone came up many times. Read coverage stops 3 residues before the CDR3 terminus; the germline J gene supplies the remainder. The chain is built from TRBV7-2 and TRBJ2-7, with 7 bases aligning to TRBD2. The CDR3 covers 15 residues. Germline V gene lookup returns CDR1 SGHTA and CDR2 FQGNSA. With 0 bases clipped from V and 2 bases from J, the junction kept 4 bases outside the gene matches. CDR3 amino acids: CASSLATSAAYEQYF. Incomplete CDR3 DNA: TGTGCCAGCAGCTTAGCTACTAGCGCCGCCTACGAG.

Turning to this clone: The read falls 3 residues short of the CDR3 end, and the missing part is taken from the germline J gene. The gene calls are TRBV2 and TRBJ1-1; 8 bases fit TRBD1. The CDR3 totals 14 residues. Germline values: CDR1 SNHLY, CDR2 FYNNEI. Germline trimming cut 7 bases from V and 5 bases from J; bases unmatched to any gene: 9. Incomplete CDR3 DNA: TGTGCCAGCACCATGAAGAACAGGGGGACTGAA. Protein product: CASTMKNRGTE. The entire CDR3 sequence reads CASTMKNRGTEAFF.

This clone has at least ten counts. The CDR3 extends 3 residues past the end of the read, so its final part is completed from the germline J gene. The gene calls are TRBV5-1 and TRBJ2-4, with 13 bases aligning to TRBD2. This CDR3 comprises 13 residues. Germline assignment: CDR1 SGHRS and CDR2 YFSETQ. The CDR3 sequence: CASSSGTSGTQYF. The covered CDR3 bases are TGCGCCAGCAGCTCTGGGACTAGCGGGACT.

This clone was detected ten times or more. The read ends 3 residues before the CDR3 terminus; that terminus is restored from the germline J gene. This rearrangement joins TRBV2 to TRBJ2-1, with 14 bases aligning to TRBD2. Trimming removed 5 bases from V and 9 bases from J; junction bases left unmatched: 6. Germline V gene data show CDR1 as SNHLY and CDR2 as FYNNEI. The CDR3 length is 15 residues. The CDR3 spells CASSTGTSGRSEQFF. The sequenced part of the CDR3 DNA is TGTGCCAGCAGTACCGGGACTAGCGGGAGAAGTGAG.

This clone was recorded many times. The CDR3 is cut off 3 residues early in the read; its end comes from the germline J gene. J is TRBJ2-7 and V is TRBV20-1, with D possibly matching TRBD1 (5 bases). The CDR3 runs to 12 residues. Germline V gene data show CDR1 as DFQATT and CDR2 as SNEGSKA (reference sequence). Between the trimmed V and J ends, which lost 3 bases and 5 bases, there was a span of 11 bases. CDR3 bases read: TGCAGTGCTAGGGGCAGGGTCGACGAG. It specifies CSARGRVDE. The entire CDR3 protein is CSARGRVDEQYF.

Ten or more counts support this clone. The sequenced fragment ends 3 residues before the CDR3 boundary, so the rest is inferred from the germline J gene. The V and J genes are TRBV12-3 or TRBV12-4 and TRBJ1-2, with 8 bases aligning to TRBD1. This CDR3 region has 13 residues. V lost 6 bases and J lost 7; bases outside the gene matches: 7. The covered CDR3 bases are TGTGCCAGCAGCTACAGGGGGTTCAGTGGC. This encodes CASSYRGFSG. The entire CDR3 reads CASSYRGFSGYTF.

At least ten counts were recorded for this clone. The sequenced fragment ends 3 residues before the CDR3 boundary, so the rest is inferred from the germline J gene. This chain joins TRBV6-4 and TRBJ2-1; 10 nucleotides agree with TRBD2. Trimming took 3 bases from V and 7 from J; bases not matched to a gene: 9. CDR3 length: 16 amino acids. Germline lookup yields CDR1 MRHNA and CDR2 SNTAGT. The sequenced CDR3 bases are TGTGCCAGCAGTGAGCTAGCGGGAGAAGGAGGGAATGAG. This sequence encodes CASSELAGEGGNE. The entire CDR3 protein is CASSELAGEGGNEQFF.

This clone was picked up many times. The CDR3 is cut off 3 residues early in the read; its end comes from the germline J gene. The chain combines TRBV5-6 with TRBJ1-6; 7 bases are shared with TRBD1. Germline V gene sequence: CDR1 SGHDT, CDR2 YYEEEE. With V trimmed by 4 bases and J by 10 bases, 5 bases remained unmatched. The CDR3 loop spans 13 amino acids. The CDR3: CASSPTGVSPLHF. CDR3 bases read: TGTGCCAGCAGCCCTACAGGGGTATCACCC.

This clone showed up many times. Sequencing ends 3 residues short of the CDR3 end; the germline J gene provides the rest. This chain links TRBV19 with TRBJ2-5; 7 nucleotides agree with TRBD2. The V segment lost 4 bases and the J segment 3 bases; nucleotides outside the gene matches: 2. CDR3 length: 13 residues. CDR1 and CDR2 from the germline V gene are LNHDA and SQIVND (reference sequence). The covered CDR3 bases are TGTGCCAGTAGTACAGCGGGGAAAGAGACC. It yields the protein CASSTAGKET. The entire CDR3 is CASSTAGKETQYF.

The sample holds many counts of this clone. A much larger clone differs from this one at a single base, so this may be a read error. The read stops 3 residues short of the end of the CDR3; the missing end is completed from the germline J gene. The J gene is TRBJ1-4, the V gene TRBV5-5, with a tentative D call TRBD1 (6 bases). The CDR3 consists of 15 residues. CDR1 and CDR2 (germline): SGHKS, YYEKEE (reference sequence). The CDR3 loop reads CASSRTGSGANVLFF. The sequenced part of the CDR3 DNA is TGTGCCAGCAGCCGAACAGGGTCAGGGGCCAACGTA.

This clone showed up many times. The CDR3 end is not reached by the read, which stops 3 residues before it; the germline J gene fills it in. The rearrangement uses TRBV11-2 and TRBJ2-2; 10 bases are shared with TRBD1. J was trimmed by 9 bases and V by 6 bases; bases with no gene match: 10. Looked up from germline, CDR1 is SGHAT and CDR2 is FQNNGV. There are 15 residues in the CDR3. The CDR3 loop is CASSFGQGGGRELFF. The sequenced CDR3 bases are TGTGCCAGCAGTTTCGGACAGGGGGGAGGCCGGGAG.

The CDR3 reads CASSLGDSGYGYTF. CDR3 bases read: TGTGCCAGCAGCTTAGGGGACAGCGGCTATGGC. The chain employs TRBV7-9 and TRBJ1-2; the match to TRBD1 covers 7 bases. The read comes to an end 3 residues before the CDR3 does, leaving the germline J gene to fill in the end. The V gene end was trimmed by 1 base and the J gene end by 4 bases; junction bases not matched to a gene: 3. Germline V gene data show CDR1 as SEHNR and CDR2 as FQNEAQ (reference sequence). The CDR3 is 14 residues long.

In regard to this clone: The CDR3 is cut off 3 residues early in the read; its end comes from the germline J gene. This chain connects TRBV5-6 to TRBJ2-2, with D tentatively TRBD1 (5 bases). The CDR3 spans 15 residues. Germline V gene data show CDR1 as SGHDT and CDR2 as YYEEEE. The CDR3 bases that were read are TGTGCCAGCAGCTCCGTTGGCTCTGGGGCCAACGTG. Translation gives CASSSVGSGANV. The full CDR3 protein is CASSSVGSGANVLFF.

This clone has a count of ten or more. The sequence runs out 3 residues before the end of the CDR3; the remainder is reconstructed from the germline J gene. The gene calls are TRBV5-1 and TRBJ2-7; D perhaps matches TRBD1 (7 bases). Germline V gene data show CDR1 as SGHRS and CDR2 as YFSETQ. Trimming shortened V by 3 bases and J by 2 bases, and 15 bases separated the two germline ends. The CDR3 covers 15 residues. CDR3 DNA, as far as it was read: TGCGCCAGCAGCTGGAGGGGGCCTGATCCCTACGAG. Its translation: CASSWRGPDPYE. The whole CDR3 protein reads CASSWRGPDPYEQYF.